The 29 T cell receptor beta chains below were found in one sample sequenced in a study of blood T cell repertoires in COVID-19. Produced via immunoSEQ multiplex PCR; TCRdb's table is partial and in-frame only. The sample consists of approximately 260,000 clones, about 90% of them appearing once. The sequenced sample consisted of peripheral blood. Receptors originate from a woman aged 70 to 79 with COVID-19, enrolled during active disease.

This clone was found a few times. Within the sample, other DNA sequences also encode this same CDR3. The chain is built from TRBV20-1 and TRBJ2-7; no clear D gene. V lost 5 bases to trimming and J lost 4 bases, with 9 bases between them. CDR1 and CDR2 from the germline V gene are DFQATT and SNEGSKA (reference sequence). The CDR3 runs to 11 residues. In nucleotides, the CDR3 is TGCAGTGCTGATAGGAGTTACGAGCAGTACTTC. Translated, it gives CSADRSYEQYF.

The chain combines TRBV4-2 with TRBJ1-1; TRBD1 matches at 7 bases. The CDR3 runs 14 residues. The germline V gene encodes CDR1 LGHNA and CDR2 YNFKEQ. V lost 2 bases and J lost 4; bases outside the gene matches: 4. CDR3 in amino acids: CASSQPQGGTEAFF. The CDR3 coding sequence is TGTGCCAGCAGCCAACCCCAGGGGGGCACTGAAGCTTTCTTT.

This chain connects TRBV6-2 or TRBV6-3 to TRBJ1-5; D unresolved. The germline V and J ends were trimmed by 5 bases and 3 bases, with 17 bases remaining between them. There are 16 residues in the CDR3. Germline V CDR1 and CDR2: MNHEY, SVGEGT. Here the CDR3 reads CASSPLSPKTNQPQHF. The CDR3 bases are TGTGCCAGCAGTCCACTGTCCCCCAAAACCAATCAGCCCCAGCATTTT.

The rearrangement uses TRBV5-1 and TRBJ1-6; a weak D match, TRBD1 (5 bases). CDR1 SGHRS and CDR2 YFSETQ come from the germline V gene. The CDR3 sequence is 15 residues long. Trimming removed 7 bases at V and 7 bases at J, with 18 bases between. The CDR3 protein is CASAGTESLNSPLHF. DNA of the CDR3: TGCGCCAGCGCCGGGACTGAGAGTTTAAATTCACCCCTCCACTTT.

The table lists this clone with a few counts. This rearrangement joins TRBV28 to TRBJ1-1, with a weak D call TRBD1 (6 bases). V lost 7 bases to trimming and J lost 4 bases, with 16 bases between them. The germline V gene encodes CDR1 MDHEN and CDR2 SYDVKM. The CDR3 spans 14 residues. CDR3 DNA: TGTGCCAGCACGGTCTGGGGGCGGGTCACTGAAGCTTTCTTT. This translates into CASTVWGRVTEAFF. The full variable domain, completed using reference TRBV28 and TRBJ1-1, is DVKVTQSSRYLVKRTGEKVFLECVQDMDHENMFWYRQDPGLGLRLIYFSYDVKMKEKGDIPEGYSVSREKKERFSLILESASTNQTSMYLCASTVWGRVTEAFFGQGTRLTVV.

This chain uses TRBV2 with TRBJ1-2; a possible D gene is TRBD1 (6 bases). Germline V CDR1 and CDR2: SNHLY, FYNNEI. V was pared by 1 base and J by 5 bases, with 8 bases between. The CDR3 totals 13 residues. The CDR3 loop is CASSEGTAYGYTF. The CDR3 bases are TGTGCCAGCAGTGAAGGGACAGCTTATGGCTACACCTTC.

CDR3 nucleotides: TGTGCCAGCAGTTTCGGACACAACGAGCAGTACTTC. Protein sequence: CASSFGHNEQYF. The chain uses TRBV12-3 or TRBV12-4 and TRBJ2-7, with D possibly being TRBD1 (5 bases). The CDR3 sequence is 12 residues long. V gave up 3 bases and J gave up 5 bases, with 8 bases separating them.

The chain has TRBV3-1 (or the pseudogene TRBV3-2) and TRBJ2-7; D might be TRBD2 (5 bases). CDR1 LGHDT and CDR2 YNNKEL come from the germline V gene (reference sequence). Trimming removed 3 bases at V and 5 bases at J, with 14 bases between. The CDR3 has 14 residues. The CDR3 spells CASSQAASHNEQYF. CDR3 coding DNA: TGTGCCAGCAGCCAGGCGGCTAGCCACAACGAGCAGTACTTC.

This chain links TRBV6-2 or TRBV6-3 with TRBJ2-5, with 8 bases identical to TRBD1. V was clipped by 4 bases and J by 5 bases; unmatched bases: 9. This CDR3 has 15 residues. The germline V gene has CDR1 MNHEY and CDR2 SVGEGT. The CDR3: CASSSGQGVIETQYF. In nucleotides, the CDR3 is TGTGCCAGCAGTTCCGGACAGGGCGTAATTGAGACCCAGTACTTC.

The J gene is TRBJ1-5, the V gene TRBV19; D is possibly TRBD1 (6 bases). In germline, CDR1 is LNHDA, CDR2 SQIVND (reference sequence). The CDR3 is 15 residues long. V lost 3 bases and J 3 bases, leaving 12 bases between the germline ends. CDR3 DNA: TGTGCCAGTAGTATCGGACAGATAATCAATCAGCCCCAGCATTTT. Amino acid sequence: CASSIGQIINQPQHF.

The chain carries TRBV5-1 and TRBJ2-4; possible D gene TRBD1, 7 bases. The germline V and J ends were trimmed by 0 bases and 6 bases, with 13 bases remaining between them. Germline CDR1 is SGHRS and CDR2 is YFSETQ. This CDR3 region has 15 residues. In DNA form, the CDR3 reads TGCGCCAGCAGCTTGGCAGGGGGAGGCGGAAACATTCAGTACTTC. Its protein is CASSLAGGGGNIQYF. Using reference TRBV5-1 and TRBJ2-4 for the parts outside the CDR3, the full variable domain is KAGVTQTPRYLIKTRGQQVTLSCSPISGHRSVSWYQQTPGQGLQFLFEYFSETQRNKGNFPGRFSGRQFSNSRSEMNVSTLELGDSALYLCASSLAGGGGNIQYFGAGTRLSVL.

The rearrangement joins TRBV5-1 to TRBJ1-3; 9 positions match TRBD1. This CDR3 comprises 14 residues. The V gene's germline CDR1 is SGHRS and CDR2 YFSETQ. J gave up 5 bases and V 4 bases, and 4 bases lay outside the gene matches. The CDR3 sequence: CASSMDRGRNTIYF. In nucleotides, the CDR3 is TGCGCCAGCAGCATGGACAGGGGTCGAAACACCATATATTTT.

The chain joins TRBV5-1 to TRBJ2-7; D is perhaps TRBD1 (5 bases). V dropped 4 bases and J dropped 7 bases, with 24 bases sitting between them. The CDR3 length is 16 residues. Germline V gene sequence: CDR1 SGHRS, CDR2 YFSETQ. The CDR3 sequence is CASSPGQGDYAKEQYF. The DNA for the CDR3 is TGCGCCAGCAGCCCAGGACAAGGTGATTACGCTAAGGAGCAGTACTTC.

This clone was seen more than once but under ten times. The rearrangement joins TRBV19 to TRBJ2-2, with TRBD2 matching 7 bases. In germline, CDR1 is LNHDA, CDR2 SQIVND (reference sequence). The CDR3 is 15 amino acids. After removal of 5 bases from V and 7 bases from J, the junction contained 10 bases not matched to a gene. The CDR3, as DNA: TGTGCCAGTAGTTTCGCGGGAGTGGCAATCGGGGAGCTGTTTTTT. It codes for CASSFAGVAIGELFF.

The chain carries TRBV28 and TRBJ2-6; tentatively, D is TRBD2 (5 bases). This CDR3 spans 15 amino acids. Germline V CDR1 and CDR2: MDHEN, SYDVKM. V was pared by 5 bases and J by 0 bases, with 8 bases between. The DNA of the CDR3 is TGTGCCAGCAGTCATCTAGCCTCTGGGGCCAACGTCCTGACTTTC. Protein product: CASSHLASGANVLTF.

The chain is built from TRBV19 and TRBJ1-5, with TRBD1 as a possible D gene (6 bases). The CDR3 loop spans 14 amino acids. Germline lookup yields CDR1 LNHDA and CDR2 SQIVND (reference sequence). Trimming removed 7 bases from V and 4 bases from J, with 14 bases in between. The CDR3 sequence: CASIPQGQNQPQHF. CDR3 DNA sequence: TGTGCCAGTATCCCACAGGGTCAAAATCAGCCCCAGCATTTT.

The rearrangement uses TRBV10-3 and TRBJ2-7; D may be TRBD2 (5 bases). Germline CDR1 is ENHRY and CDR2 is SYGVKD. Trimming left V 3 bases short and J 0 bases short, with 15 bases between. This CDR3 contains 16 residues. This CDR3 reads CAISEVHDGNSYEQYF. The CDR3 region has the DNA TGTGCCATCAGTGAAGTTCACGACGGGAACTCCTACGAGCAGTACTTC.

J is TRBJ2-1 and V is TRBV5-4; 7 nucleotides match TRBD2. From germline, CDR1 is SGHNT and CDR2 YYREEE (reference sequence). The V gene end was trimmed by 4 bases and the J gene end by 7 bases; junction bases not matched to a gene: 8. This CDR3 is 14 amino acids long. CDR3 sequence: CASSPPGLKNEQFF. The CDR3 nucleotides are TGTGCCAGCAGCCCCCCGGGACTAAAAAATGAGCAGTTCTTC.

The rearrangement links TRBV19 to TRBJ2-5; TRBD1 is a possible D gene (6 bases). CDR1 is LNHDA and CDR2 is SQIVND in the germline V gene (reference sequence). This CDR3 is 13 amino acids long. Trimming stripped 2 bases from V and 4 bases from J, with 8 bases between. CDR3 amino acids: CASSITGRETQYF. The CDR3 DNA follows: TGTGCCAGTAGTATAACAGGGAGAGAGACCCAGTACTTC.

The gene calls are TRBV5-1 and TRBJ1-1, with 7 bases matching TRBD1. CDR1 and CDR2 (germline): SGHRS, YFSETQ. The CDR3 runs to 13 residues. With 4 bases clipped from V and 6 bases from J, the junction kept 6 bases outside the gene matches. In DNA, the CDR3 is TGCGCCAGCAGCACACAGGGGTCCCCTGAAGCTTTCTTT. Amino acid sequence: CASSTQGSPEAFF.

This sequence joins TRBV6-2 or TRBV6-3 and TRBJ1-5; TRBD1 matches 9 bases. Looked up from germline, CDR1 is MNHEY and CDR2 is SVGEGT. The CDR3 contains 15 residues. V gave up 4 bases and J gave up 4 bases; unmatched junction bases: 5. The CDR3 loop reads CASSSPGQGNQPQHF. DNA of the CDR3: TGTGCCAGCAGTTCCCCGGGACAGGGAAATCAGCCCCAGCATTTT.

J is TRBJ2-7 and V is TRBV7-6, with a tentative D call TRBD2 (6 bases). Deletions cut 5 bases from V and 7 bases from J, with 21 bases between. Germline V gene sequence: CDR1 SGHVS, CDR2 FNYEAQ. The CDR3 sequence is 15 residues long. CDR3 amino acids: CASSRKPEGLGEQYF. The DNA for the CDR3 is TGTGCCAGCAGCCGCAAACCGGAGGGACTCGGAGAGCAGTACTTC.

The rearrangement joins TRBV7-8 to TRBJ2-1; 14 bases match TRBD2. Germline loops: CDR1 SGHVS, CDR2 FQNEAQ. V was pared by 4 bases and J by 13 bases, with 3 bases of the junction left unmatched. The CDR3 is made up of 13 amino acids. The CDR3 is CASSSGLAGGQFF. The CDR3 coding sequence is TGTGCCAGCAGCTCCGGACTAGCGGGAGGACAGTTCTTC.

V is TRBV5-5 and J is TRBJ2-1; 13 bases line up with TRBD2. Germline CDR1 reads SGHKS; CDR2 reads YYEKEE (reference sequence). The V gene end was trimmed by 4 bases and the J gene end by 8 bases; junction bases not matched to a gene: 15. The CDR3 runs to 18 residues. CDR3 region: CASSGSALLAGGPYEQFF. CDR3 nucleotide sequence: TGTGCCAGCAGCGGGTCAGCCTTACTAGCGGGAGGGCCCTATGAGCAGTTCTTC.

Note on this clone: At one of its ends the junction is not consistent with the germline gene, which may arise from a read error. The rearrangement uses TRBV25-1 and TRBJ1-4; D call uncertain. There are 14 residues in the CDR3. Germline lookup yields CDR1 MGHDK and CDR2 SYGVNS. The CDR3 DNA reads TGTGCCAGCAGCGAATGGGAGGAGGATGAAAAACTGTTTTTT. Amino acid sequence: CASSEWEEDEKLFF.

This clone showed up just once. The CDR3 DNA reads as TGTGCCAGCAGTGAGTACGCGGGTACGCAGTATTTT. Amino acid sequence: CASSEYAGTQYF. The rearrangement uses TRBV12-3 or TRBV12-4 and TRBJ2-3, with D possibly being TRBD2 (5 bases). Trimming stripped 5 bases from V and 8 bases from J, with 11 bases between. There are 12 residues in the CDR3.

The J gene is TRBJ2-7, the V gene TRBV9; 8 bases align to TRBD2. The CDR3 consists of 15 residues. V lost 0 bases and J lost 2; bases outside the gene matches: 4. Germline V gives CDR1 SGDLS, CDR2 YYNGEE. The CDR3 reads CASSVASGQAYEQYF. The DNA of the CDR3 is TGTGCCAGCAGCGTAGCTAGCGGGCAAGCCTACGAGCAGTACTTC.

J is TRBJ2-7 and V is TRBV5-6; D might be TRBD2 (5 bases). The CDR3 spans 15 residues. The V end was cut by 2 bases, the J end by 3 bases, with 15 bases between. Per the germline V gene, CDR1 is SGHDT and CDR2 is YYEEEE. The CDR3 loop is CASSLPGMDYYEQYF. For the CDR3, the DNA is TGTGCCAGCAGCTTACCGGGAATGGATTACTACGAGCAGTACTTC.

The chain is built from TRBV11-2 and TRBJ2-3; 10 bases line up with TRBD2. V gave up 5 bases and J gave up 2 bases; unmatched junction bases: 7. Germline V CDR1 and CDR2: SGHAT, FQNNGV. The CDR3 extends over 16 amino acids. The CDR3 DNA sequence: TGTGCCAGCAGCCGTAGCGGGAGGCCCCTCACAGATACGCAGTATTTT. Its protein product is CASSRSGRPLTDTQYF.